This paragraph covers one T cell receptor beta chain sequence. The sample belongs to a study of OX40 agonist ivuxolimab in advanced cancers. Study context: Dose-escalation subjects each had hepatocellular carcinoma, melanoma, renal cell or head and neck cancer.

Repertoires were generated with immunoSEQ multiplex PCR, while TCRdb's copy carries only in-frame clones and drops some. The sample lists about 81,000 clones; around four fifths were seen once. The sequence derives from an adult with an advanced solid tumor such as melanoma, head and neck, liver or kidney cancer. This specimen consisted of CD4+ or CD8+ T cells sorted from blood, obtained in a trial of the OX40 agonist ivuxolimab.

CDR3 residues: CASSPLDSPSGNTIYF. CDR3 DNA: TGTGCCAGCAGCCCCTTAGACAGCCCCTCTGGAAACACCATATATTTT. This chain uses TRBV7-3 with TRBJ1-3; D perhaps matches TRBD1 (5 bases). Trimming took off 5 bases at V and 0 bases at J, with 14 bases between the two ends. CDR1 and CDR2 from the germline V gene are SGHTA and FQGTGA. The CDR3 has 16 residues.